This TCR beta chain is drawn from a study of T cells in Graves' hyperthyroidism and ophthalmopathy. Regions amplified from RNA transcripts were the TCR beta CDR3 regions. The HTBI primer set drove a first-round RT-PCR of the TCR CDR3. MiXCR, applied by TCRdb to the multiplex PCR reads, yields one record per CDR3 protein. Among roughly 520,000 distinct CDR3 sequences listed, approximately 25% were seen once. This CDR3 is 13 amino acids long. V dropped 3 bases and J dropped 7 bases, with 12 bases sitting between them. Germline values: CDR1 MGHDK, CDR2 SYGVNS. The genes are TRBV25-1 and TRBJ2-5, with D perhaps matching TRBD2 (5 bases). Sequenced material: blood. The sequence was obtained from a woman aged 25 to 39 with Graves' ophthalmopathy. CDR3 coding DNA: TGTGCCAGCAGTGAGGCTAGCCGTGTGACCCAGTACTTC. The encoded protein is CASSEASRVTQYF.